These 18 T cell receptor beta chains were sequenced from one sample in a study of T cells in Graves' hyperthyroidism and ophthalmopathy. Amplification of TCR beta CDR3 regions was performed using RNA transcripts as template. The HTBI primer set served for first-round RT-PCR of the TCR CDR3. TCRdb reanalysed the multiplex PCR reads using MiXCR and keeps one entry per CDR3 protein. The sample carries 370,000 or so distinct CDR3 sequences, approximately 12% recorded once. The sample taken for sequencing was blood. The receptor set was obtained from a man aged 25-45 years with Graves' hyperthyroidism that later progressed to Graves' ophthalmopathy.

A few counts support this clonotype. The chain joins TRBV4-1 to TRBJ2-3, with no clear D. Germline V CDR1 and CDR2: MGHRA, YSYEKL. The CDR3 has 12 amino acids. Trimming shortened V by 0 bases and J by 6 bases, and 4 bases separated the two germline ends. The CDR3 protein is CASSQEGDTQYF. CDR3 coding DNA: TGCGCCAGCAGCCAAGAGGGGGATACGCAGTATTTT.

This clonotype has a count of ten or more. This chain uses TRBV18 with TRBJ2-7; no definite D call. Trimming cost V 1 base and J 6 bases, with 4 bases left between them. Germline-derived CDR1 and CDR2 are KGHSH and LQKENI. CDR3 length: 11 amino acids. CDR3 sequence: CASSPRGEQYF. The CDR3, as DNA: TGTGCCAGCTCACCACGGGGCGAGCAGTACTTC.

This clonotype was found many times. The genes are TRBV7-9 and TRBJ1-2; 11 positions match TRBD1. This CDR3 has 15 amino acids. V dropped 5 bases and J dropped 4; count of bases not matched to a gene: 6. Germline V gene data show CDR1 as SEHNR and CDR2 as FQNEAQ (reference sequence). The CDR3 reads CASSPPGQGAYGYTF. CDR3 in DNA: TGTGCCAGCAGCCCCCCCGGACAGGGGGCCTATGGCTACACCTTC.

This clonotype showed up many times. The V and J genes are TRBV6-1 and TRBJ2-1, with a tentative D call TRBD2 (6 bases). Germline V lookup: CDR1 MNHNS, CDR2 SASEGT. The CDR3 extends over 18 amino acids. V lost 5 bases and J lost 0, with 20 bases in between. As DNA, the CDR3 is TGTGCCAGCAGTATTCACCCCCGGTTGACTAGCTCCTACAATGAGCAGTTCTTC. Translated, it gives CASSIHPRLTSSYNEQFF.

The sample holds a few counts of this clonotype. This chain uses TRBV9 with TRBJ2-1; 11 bases line up with TRBD2. The CDR3 consists of 15 residues. Trimming took 4 bases from V and 9 from J; bases not matched to a gene: 9. Germline-derived CDR1 and CDR2 are SGDLS and YYNGEE. CDR3 region: CASSPHPSGGTEQFF. The CDR3 nucleotides are TGTGCCAGCAGCCCGCATCCTAGCGGGGGGACTGAGCAGTTCTTC. Together with reference TRBV9 and TRBJ2-1, the CDR3 gives the full variable domain: DSGVTQTPKHLITATGQRVTLRCSPRSGDLSVYWYQQSLDQGLQFLIQYYNGEERAKGNILERFSAQQFPDLHSELNLSSLELGDSALYFCASSPHPSGGTEQFFGPGTRLTVL.

This clonotype was counted ten times or more. V is TRBV3-1 and J is TRBJ2-1; 9 positions agree with TRBD2. The V segment lost 6 bases and the J segment 3 bases; nucleotides outside the gene matches: 9. There are 16 residues in the CDR3. CDR1 is LGHDT, CDR2 YNNKEL, per germline (reference sequence). CDR3 sequence reads: CASRTGERGVYNEQFF. CDR3 DNA: TGTGCCAGCAGGACGGGGGAGCGGGGGGTCTACAATGAGCAGTTCTTC.

The CDR3 region is CASSLVQTVGPLHF. The DNA for the CDR3 is TGTGCCAGCAGCTTAGTACAGACCGTGGGGCCCCTCCACTTT. The chain joins TRBV11-2 to TRBJ1-6; D not certain. This CDR3 region has 14 residues. Germline V gene data show CDR1 as SGHAT and CDR2 as FQNNGV. V lost 1 base and J lost 13, with 14 bases in between.

This clonotype was counted at least ten times. The genes are TRBV2 and TRBJ2-7; D is undetermined. Deletions cut 6 bases from V and 3 bases from J, with 12 bases between. CDR3 length equals 13 residues. Germline V CDR1 and CDR2: SNHLY, FYNNEI. Written as DNA, the CDR3 is TGTGCCAGCAGCAAGGGTCCGTTCTACGAGCAGTACTTC. This gives the protein CASSKGPFYEQYF.

This clonotype occurred many times. The rearrangement joins TRBV6-5 to TRBJ2-3, with TRBD2 matching 9 bases. The trim removed 2 bases at V and 5 bases at J, leaving 2 bases unmatched. The CDR3 covers 14 residues. Germline values: CDR1 MNHEY, CDR2 SVGAGI. The CDR3 DNA follows: TGTGCCAGCAGTTACCGGCGGGGGGGAGATACGCAGTATTTT. Its translation: CASSYRRGGDTQYF.

This clonotype came up many times. V gene TRBV9 combines with J gene TRBJ1-1; D is ambiguous. Germline values: CDR1 SGDLS, CDR2 YYNGEE. The CDR3 is made up of 14 amino acids. Trimming took 3 bases from V and 4 from J, leaving 13 bases between them. This CDR3 is CASSELGMSTEAFF. CDR3 coding DNA: TGTGCCAGCAGCGAGCTGGGGATGAGCACTGAAGCTTTCTTT. The full variable domain, rest sourced from reference TRBV9 and TRBJ1-1, is DSGVTQTPKHLITATGQRVTLRCSPRSGDLSVYWYQQSLDQGLQFLIQYYNGEERAKGNILERFSAQQFPDLHSELNLSSLELGDSALYFCASSELGMSTEAFFGQGTRLTVV.

The sample holds a few counts of this clonotype. CDR3 nucleotide sequence: TGCGCCAGCAGCCTTGGAAGTCCGGTGTGGGCCTACGAGCAGTACTTC. As protein: CASSLGSPVWAYEQYF. The gene calls are TRBV5-1 and TRBJ2-7; D is uncertain. Germline CDR1 SGHRS, CDR2 YFSETQ. The CDR3 is 16 amino acids. V lost 4 bases, J lost 2 bases, and 19 bases lay in between.

This clonotype was observed a few times. The V and J genes are TRBV4-2 and TRBJ2-3; 12 bases align to TRBD2. The ends lost 2 bases at V and 2 bases at J; junction bases unmatched: 2. Germline CDR1 is LGHNA and CDR2 is YNFKEQ. The CDR3 has 16 residues. The CDR3 nucleotides are TGTGCCAGCAGCCAAACTAGCGGGGGGTTCACAGATACGCAGTATTTT. It yields the protein CASSQTSGGFTDTQYF.

V gene TRBV5-1 combines with J gene TRBJ2-5; weak D call: TRBD1 (7 bases). V dropped 2 bases and J dropped 6 bases, with 14 bases sitting between them. The CDR3 has 14 residues. The V gene's germline CDR1 is SGHRS and CDR2 YFSETQ. Written as DNA, the CDR3 is TGCGCCAGCAGCTTAGGCGGGACAGAACAGACCCAGTACTTC. Translation: CASSLGGTEQTQYF.

This clonotype was observed a handful of times. The V gene is TRBV3-1, the J gene TRBJ2-1; 9 positions match TRBD2. The J segment lost 6 bases and the V segment lost 3 bases, leaving 6 bases of the junction unmatched. Germline lookup yields CDR1 LGHDT and CDR2 YNNKEL (reference sequence). The CDR3 runs 15 residues. CDR3 sequence reads: CASSQGELAGNEQFF. DNA of the CDR3: TGTGCCAGCAGCCAGGGCGAACTAGCGGGCAATGAGCAGTTCTTC.

This clonotype was counted many times. The chain has TRBV6-1 and TRBJ2-7; TRBD2 might be the D (5 bases). Germline V gene data show CDR1 as MNHNS and CDR2 as SASEGT. CDR3 length: 15 residues. Trimming stripped 4 bases from V and 2 bases from J, with 15 bases between. DNA for the CDR3: TGTGCCAGCAGTGCCCGAGGGTACCGTACCTACGAGCAGTACTTC. It translates to CASSARGYRTYEQYF.

This clonotype was detected a few times. The rearrangement uses TRBV28 and TRBJ1-6; 7 bases line up with TRBD1. V gave up 4 bases and J gave up 4 bases; unmatched junction bases: 4. Germline V CDR1 and CDR2: MDHEN, SYDVKM. This CDR3 is 15 amino acids long. The CDR3 coding sequence is TGTGCCAGCAGTTCGCCGGGACAGTATAATTCACCCCTCCACTTT. It is translated as CASSSPGQYNSPLHF.

Here the CDR3 reads CASSQDLVGSINTEAFF. The CDR3 DNA sequence: TGCGCCAGCAGCCAAGATTTAGTCGGCAGCATAAACACTGAAGCTTTCTTT. The chain recombines TRBV4-1 with TRBJ1-1, with no clear D. V gave up 0 bases and J gave up 2 bases, with 16 bases separating them. The germline gives CDR1 MGHRA, CDR2 YSYEKL. CDR3 length: 17 amino acids.

This chain uses TRBV6-1 with TRBJ2-7; D remains ambiguous. Trimming left V 10 bases short and J 1 base short, with 5 bases between. The germline V gene has CDR1 MNHNS and CDR2 SASEGT. The CDR3 sequence is 10 residues long. CDR3 nucleotide sequence: TGTGCCACCTATTCCTACGAGCAGTACTTC. It translates to CATYSYEQYF.